This TCR beta chain was identified in a study of shared clonotypes between healthy human individuals. Study summary: CD8 memory received one plate per donor, CD8 naive two, CD4 memory three and CD4 naive three. Study-level results: Generation probability values for non-shared clonotypes were lower than those for clonotypes shared by all four donors.

The authors' processing: Sequence data from immunoSEQ were junction-only and lacked quality scores; consequently, filtering differed. The method was immunoSEQ multiplex PCR; TCRdb's version includes in-frame clones alone and lacks a portion of them. D and trimming come from the DNA, and the V and J calls and clone size come from that table. The top ten hold about 1.5% of the sample, which has about a million clones, about 70% seen once. The donor population consisted of healthy HIV-negative adults with no recent acute infections or vaccinations. In the case of this clone: The antigen is not known.

This CDR3 comprises 15 residues. The V gene end was trimmed by 6 bases and the J gene end by 4 bases; junction bases not matched to a gene: 9. Germline V gene sequence: CDR1 MNHNS, CDR2 SASEGT. This clonotype was obtained from a man between 18 and 35 years old in good health. The J gene is TRBJ2-5, the V gene TRBV6-1; TRBD1 matches 9 bases. Sequences were obtained from memory CD4+ T cells sorted from blood. Subset described: CD45RA-negative fraction. The CDR3 loop is CASRPRDRVSETQYF. The DNA for the CDR3 is TGTGCCAGCAGACCCCGGGACAGGGTATCAGAGACCCAGTACTTC.